One sample yielded the 5 T cell receptor beta chains listed below, sequenced in a study of liver allograft versus peripheral blood T cells. Study summary: The authors compared T cell receptor repertoires in transplanted livers with recipients' peripheral blood repertoires.

Using its own MiXCR run on the reads, TCRdb lists one record per CDR3 protein. The sample lists more than 3,000 distinct CDR3 sequences, around 15% occurring once. The receptors derive from a human patient who had a liver transplant. Some T cells here may be from the graft donor.

This chain connects TRBV5-4 to TRBJ1-1; 9 positions agree with TRBD1. From germline, CDR1 is SGHNT and CDR2 YYREEE (reference sequence). The CDR3 is made up of 14 amino acids. Unmatched junction bases numbered 7, after V lost 3 bases and J lost 7 bases. The CDR3 nucleotides are TGTGCCAGCAGCTCGGGGACAGGGTCTGTTGAAGCTTTCTTT. It is translated as CASSSGTGSVEAFF.

Many counts were recorded for this clonotype. The CDR3 DNA reads TGTGCCAGCAGCGTAGAGCCGGGTCGGGGCTATGGCTACACCTTC. Protein: CASSVEPGRGYGYTF. The chain links TRBV9 to TRBJ1-2; D gene unclear. Germline V gene data show CDR1 as SGDLS and CDR2 as YYNGEE. Trimming removed 0 bases from V and 4 bases from J, with 13 bases in between. CDR3 size: 15 residues. The full variable domain, completed using reference TRBV9 and TRBJ1-2, is DSGVTQTPKHLITATGQRVTLRCSPRSGDLSVYWYQQSLDQGLQFLIQYYNGEERAKGNILERFSAQQFPDLHSELNLSSLELGDSALYFCASSVEPGRGYGYTFGSGTRLTVV.

This clonotype is deemed medium-sized. The rearrangement uses TRBV18 and TRBJ2-7; D call uncertain. The CDR3 covers 13 residues. Trimming cost V 6 bases and J 2 bases, with 11 bases left between them. The germline V gene has CDR1 KGHSH and CDR2 LQKENI. The CDR3 DNA reads as TGTGCCAGCTCGTACCTCGATACCTACGAGCAGTACTTC. Translation gives CASSYLDTYEQYF.

By share, this clonotype ranks as large. The chain is built from TRBV10-3 and TRBJ1-4; D is unresolved. Trimming cost V 0 bases and J 2 bases, with 13 bases left between them. The germline V gene encodes CDR1 ENHRY and CDR2 SYGVKD. The CDR3 sequence is 17 residues long. CDR3 in amino acids: CAISESREIWTNEKLFF. CDR3 coding DNA: TGTGCCATCAGTGAGTCGAGGGAGATCTGGACTAATGAAAAACTGTTTTTT.

This clonotype is medium-sized within its sample. The chain recombines TRBV5-6 with TRBJ2-7; TRBD2 is a possible D gene (5 bases). V was pared by 3 bases and J by 4 bases, with 11 bases between. This CDR3 spans 13 amino acids. CDR1 and CDR2 (germline): SGHDT, YYEEEE. The CDR3 DNA reads TGTGCCAGCAGCTGGAGCGGCGTGTACGAGCAGTACTTC. This gives the protein CASSWSGVYEQYF.